This T cell receptor beta chain was identified during a study of T cell responses to AZD1222 COVID-19 vaccine. Assay: immunoSEQ multiplex PCR; the TCRdb copy retains only in-frame clones and omits some. The table lists about 150,000 clones, roughly 91% of them singletons, with approximately 6.3% in the top ten. Trimming took off 4 bases at V and 3 bases at J, with 9 bases between the two ends. The CDR3 is made up of 14 amino acids. Germline V gives CDR1 KGHDR, CDR2 SFDVKD. Regarding this clone: The antigen is undetermined.

Whole-study results and caveats: Spike-specific TCR breadth rose after two AZD1222 doses, and depth rose as well. Repertoires were obtained only post-peak T cell response. Clonal diversity was possibly underestimated, and white British individuals and females predominated among donors. Reports indicate that nearly half of spike-specific TCRs are directed at unmutated variant regions.

This rearrangement joins TRBV24-1 to TRBJ1-5, with D unclear. This receptor was obtained from an adult who received the AZD1222 COVID-19 vaccine. Sample: peripheral blood, taken 28 days after the second AZD1222 dose. The CDR3 region has the DNA TGTGCCACCAGTGAGGGCAGTACCAATCAGCCCCAGCATTTT. This sequence encodes CATSEGSTNQPQHF.